The text below deals with one TCR beta chain. This clonotype has a handful of counts. What antigen it recognizes has not been identified. Per-nucleotide qualities are absent, and no much larger clonotype sits a single base away. Library construction relied on 5' RACE. Sequencing instrument: Illumina HiSeq 2000. A universal primer binding site was added through template switching, and the final cDNA carried a unique molecular identifier so that TCR cDNA molecules could be counted accurately. Specific primers in the conserved constant-segment region were used to synthesize first-strand cDNA for TCR alpha and beta chains. To control for contamination, every cDNA library was double barcoded, receiving both a SMART-Mk sample barcode and Illumina barcodes. Two successive PCR steps introduced TruSeq adapter sequences along with Illumina sample barcodes. Sequencing of the TCR alpha and beta cDNA libraries was done on the Illumina HiSeq platform using custom primers. As for the authors' bioinformatics: MiGEC was used to process raw reads and extract unique molecular identifiers, and MiXCR was used to find CDR3 positions. For each individual, recombination models were inferred using an EM algorithm with the repgenHMM and IGoR tools. The tcR package in R was used for shared clonotype analysis, with sharing normalized by the product of cloneset sizes. To study raw recombination free of thymic and clonal selection effects, out-of-frame nonproductive sequences were analyzed. TCRdb took the public reads, trimmed them with fastp at Q25, ran MiXCR for clone calling and kept in-frame beta chains. Identical CDR3 proteins give one entry, which carries the most common genes and DNA. The V and J calls reflect TCRdb's pipeline rather than the authors' work. The sample table lists hundreds of thousands of distinct CDR3 sequences, roughly 7.1% of them with a count of one. In total, the top ten clones hold over 1.5% of the sample.

These data come from a study of identical twins (dated by TCRdb to 2016 to 2017). Looking at the study overall: The study deep-sequenced TCR alpha and beta repertoires from monozygotic twins, unrelated adults of various ages and cord blood to test whether fetal clonotypes persist. To rule out contamination, replicate twin experiments were performed at different times with different library preparation protocols. Here is what the overall study found, with its caveats: Invariant T cells such as MAIT and iNKT could partly confound zero-insertion analyses, although diverse VJ usage argued against such confounding for most clonotypes. Because the same donors could not be followed over many years, conclusions were based on cross-sectional statistical analysis. A weaker excess of twin sharing was found in beta out-of-frame sequences because the signal-to-noise ratio was lowered by fewer shared sequences. Compared with coincidental sharing between unrelated individuals, an excess of low generation-probability sequences was observed among out-of-frame TCR alpha sequences shared between twins. In monozygotic twins, recombination models systematically underestimated out-of-frame TCR alpha sharing, but the models matched the sharing seen between unrelated individuals. Abundant cord blood beta clonotypes had fewer insertions, young adult naive repertoires showed a similar but weaker trend, and memory repertoires showed no such trend.

Every donor was a healthy Caucasian. Three pairs of female monozygotic twins, all aged roughly 18 to 30 years, made up the twin cohort. RNA for TCR libraries was isolated from peripheral blood mononuclear cells. Taken from cysteine to phenylalanine, the CDR3 has 16 residues. Kept here is only the CDR3 DNA, which spans 48 bases and is read in frame from base 1. Trimming leaves V shorter by 0 bases and J shorter by 7 bases, with the junction holding 5 bases beyond the gene matches. Looking up the germline V gene yields CDR1 SGHRS and CDR2 YFSETQ. These same data were also listed under a study on yellow fever vaccine responses in identical twins. In that second paper, the authors write: According to the authors, in identical twins the way T cells responded to vaccination appeared partly convergent and partly personalized. In identical twins, the study followed T cell clones that responded to the vaccine with precision.

The source is a woman aged 18-29 years in good health. The chain links TRBV5-1 with TRBJ2-1; 12 bases in between match TRBD1. The sequencing sample was made of PBMCs. In nucleotides, the sequence is TGCGCCAGCAGCTTGGTAGGGACAGGGGGCTTGAATGAGCAGTTCTTC. It codes for CASSLVGTGGLNEQFF.